A selection of T cell receptor beta chains follows, all from one sample in a study of blood T cell repertoires in COVID-19. Assay: immunoSEQ multiplex PCR; the TCRdb copy retains only in-frame clones and omits some. Of some 99,000 clones detected, 65% to 90% appear once; the ten largest clones hold less than 8%. Sequenced sample: peripheral blood. The receptor set was obtained from a woman of 80 years or more with active or convalescent COVID-19. The conserved cysteine and the conserved F or W are not part of the CDR3 here.

CDR3 protein: ASSLEAGDSYEQY; V gene: TRBV11-3
CDR3 protein: ASSFGAGGAGYNEQF; V gene: TRBV5-1
CDR3 protein: ASSRNTGNHNSPLH; V gene: TRBV5-4
CDR3 protein: ASSQGQGLNYEQY; V gene: TRBV3-1/TRBV3-2
CDR3 protein: ASSAPGTAGNQPQH; V gene: TRBV19
CDR3 protein: ASSIYRGDEQF; V gene: TRBV5-1
CDR3 protein: ASSVLGTSGQY; V gene: TRBV2
CDR3 protein: ATSGFPPLQNEQF; V gene: TRBV24-1
CDR3 protein: ASSGDRGYGYT; V gene: TRBV12-3/TRBV12-4
CDR3 protein: ASSLAASGRGTDTQY; V gene: TRBV5-1
CDR3 protein: ASSETSGSYEQY; V gene: TRBV18
CDR3 protein: ASSYVRYEQY; V gene: TRBV6-2/TRBV6-3